The clone carrying this TCR beta chain was picked up one time. Its antigen is unidentified. This entry is derived from a study of STAT5B mutations in CD4+ large granular lymphocyte leukemia. Per the original data handling: The detection floor for productive clonotype frequency was 2.59 x 10-5. Data came from immunoSEQ multiplex PCR; TCRdb stores just in-frame clones and leaves some out. D and trimming come from the DNA, and the V and J calls and clone size come from that table. The sample holds more than 30,000 clones, 85% to 90% seen once. Study findings and constraints: Patient CD4-sorted repertoires stayed more clonal than healthy ones after leukemic-clone removal. Main leukemic clonotypes were patient-specific, but around 25% appeared at low frequency elsewhere. Top patient clones used TRBV06 genes more often: 8/27 versus 2/35 in controls.

This CDR3 spans 16 amino acids. Trimming removed 1 base from V and 7 bases from J; junction bases left unmatched: 12. CDR1 and CDR2 (germline): SGHTA, FQGTGA. The TCR originated in a human donor in good health. The sequenced sample was CD4+ T cells from blood buffy coats. This rearrangement joins TRBV7-3 to TRBJ2-5, with 7 bases aligning to TRBD2. CDR3 protein: CASSLIPEGGSGTQYF. The CDR3 DNA reads as TGTGCCAGCAGCTTAATTCCCGAGGGAGGGTCTGGGACCCAGTACTTC.